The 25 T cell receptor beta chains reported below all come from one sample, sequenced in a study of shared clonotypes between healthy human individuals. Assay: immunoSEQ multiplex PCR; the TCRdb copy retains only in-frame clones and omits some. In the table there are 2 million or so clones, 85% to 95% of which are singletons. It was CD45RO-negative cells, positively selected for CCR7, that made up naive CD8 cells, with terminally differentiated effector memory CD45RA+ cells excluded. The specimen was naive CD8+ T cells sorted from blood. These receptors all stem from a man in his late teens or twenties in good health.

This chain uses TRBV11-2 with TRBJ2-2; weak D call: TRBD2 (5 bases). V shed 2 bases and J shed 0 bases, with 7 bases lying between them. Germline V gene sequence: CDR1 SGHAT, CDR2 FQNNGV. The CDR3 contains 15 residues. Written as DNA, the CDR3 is TGTGCCAGCAGCTTATTGCGGGCGAACACCGGGGAGCTGTTTTTT. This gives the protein CASSLLRANTGELFF.

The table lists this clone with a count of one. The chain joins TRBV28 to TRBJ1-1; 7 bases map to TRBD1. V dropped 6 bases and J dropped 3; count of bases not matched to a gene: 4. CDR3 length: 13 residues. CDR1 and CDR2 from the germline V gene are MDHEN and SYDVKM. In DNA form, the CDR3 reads TGTGCCAGCAGACAGGGGACCTACACTGAAGCTTTCTTT. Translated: CASRQGTYTEAFF.

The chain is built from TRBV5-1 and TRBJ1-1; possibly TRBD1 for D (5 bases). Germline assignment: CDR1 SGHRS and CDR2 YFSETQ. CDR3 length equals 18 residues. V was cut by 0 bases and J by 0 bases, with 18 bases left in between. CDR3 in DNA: TGCGCCAGCAGCTTGGAGAGGTGGGCAGGGTTAATGAACACTGAAGCTTTCTTT. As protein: CASSLERWAGLMNTEAFF.

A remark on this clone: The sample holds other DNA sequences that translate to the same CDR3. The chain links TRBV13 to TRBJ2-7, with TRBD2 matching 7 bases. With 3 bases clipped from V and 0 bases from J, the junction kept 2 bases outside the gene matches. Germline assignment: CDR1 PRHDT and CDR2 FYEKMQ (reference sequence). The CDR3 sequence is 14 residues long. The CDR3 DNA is TGTGCCAGCAGCTTCGGCGGGAGCTCCTACGAGCAGTACTTC. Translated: CASSFGGSSYEQYF. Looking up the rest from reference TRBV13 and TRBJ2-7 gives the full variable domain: AAGVIQSPRHLIKEKRETATLKCYPIPRHDTVYWYQQGPGQDPQFLISFYEKMQSDKGSIPDRFSAQQFSDYHSELNMSSLELGDSALYFCASSFGGSSYEQYFGPGTRLTVT.

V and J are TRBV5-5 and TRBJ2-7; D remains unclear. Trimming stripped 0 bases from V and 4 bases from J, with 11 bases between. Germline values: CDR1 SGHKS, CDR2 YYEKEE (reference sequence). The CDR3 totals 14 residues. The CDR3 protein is CASSLGHLGYEQYF. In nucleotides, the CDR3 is TGTGCCAGCAGCTTGGGTCACTTGGGGTACGAGCAGTACTTC. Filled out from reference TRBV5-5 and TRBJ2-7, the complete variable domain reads DAGVTQSPTHLIKTRGQQVTLRCSPISGHKSVSWYQQVLGQGPQFIFQYYEKEERGRGNFPDRFSARQFPNYSSELNVNALLLGDSALYLCASSLGHLGYEQYFGPGTRLTVT.

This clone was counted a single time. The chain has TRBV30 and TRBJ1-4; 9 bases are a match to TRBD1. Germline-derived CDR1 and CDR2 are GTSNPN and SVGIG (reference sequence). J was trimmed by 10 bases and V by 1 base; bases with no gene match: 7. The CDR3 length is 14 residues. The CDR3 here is CAWSDRDRERKLFF. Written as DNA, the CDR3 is TGTGCCTGGAGTGACCGGGACAGGGAGCGAAAACTGTTTTTT.

The CDR3 DNA sequence: TGTGCCAGCATGTGGACAGGTGAAAAACTGTTTTTT. It codes for CASMWTGEKLFF. This chain joins TRBV2 and TRBJ1-4, with 7 bases identical to TRBD1. The CDR3 sequence is 12 residues long. Germline assignment: CDR1 SNHLY and CDR2 FYNNEI. The trim removed 7 bases at V and 7 bases at J, leaving 3 bases unmatched.

Here the CDR3 reads CASSLGNGEYNEQFF. In DNA form, the CDR3 reads TGTGCCAGCAGTCTAGGTAATGGGGAGTACAATGAGCAGTTCTTC. This chain connects TRBV6-5 to TRBJ2-1; possible D gene TRBD2, 5 bases. V was clipped by 5 bases and J by 4 bases, with 15 bases between them. Germline assignment: CDR1 MNHEY and CDR2 SVGAGI. The CDR3 totals 15 residues.

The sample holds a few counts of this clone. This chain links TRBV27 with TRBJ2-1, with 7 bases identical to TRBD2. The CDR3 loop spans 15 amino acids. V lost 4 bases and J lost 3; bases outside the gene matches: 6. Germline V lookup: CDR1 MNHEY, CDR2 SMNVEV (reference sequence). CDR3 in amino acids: CASSSGTNNYNEQFF. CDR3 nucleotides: TGTGCCAGCAGTTCCGGGACTAATAACTACAATGAGCAGTTCTTC.

The chain's CDR3 is CASRGWQGAYNEQFF. The CDR3 region has the DNA TGTGCCAGCAGGGGTTGGCAGGGGGCGTACAATGAGCAGTTCTTC. This chain uses TRBV6-5 with TRBJ2-1, with 8 bases lining up with TRBD1. This CDR3 comprises 15 residues. Germline V gene sequence: CDR1 MNHEY, CDR2 SVGAGI. J gave up 4 bases and V 6 bases, and 8 bases lay outside the gene matches.

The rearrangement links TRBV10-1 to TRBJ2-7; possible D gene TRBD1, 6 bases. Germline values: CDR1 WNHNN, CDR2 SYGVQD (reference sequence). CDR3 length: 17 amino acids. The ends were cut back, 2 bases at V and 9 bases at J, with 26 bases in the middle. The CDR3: CASSEVPYEGHPLGQYF. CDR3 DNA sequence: TGCGCCAGCAGTGAGGTGCCTTATGAGGGACATCCCCTCGGGCAGTACTTC.

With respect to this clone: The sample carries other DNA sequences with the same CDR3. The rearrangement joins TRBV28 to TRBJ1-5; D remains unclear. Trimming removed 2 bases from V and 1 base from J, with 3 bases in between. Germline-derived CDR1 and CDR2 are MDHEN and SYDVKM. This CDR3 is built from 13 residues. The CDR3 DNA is TGTGCCAGCAGTTTAATAAGCAATCAGCCCCAGCATTTT. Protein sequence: CASSLISNQPQHF.

The CDR3 nucleotides are TGTGCCAGCAGTGAAGCGGGAGGGTTAAATGAGCAGTTCTTC. Translating it yields CASSEAGGLNEQFF. This chain joins TRBV27 and TRBJ2-1; 10 bases are a match to TRBD2. V lost 5 bases and J lost 7; bases outside the gene matches: 5. The germline gives CDR1 MNHEY, CDR2 SMNVEV (reference sequence). The length of the CDR3 is 14 residues.

CDR3 amino acids: CASRVGTSVYNEQFF. The CDR3 coding sequence is TGTGCCAGCAGAGTCGGGACTAGCGTTTACAATGAGCAGTTCTTC. The rearrangement links TRBV2 to TRBJ2-1, with 10 bases that match TRBD2. In germline, CDR1 is SNHLY, CDR2 FYNNEI. The CDR3 covers 15 residues. J was trimmed by 4 bases and V by 6 bases; bases with no gene match: 6. The full variable domain, completed using reference TRBV2 and TRBJ2-1, is EPEVTQTPSHQVTQMGQEVILRCVPISNHLYFYWYRQILGQKVEFLVSFYNNEISEKSEIFDDQFSVERPDGSNFTLKIRSTKLEDSAMYFCASRVGTSVYNEQFFGPGTRLTVL.

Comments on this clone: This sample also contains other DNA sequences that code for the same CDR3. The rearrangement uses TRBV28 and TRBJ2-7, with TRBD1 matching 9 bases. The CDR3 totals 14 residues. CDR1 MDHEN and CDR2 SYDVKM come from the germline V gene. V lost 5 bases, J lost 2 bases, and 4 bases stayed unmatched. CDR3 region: CASSPGQGPYEQYF. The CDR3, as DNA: TGTGCCAGCAGTCCGGGACAGGGCCCCTACGAGCAGTACTTC.

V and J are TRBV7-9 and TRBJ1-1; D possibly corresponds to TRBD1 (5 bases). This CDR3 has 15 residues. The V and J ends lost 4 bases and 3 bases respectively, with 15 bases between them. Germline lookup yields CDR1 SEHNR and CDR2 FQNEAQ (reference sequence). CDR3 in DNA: TGTGCCAGCAGCTCCCCAGCGGGGGGGGACACTGAAGCTTTCTTT. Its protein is CASSSPAGGDTEAFF.

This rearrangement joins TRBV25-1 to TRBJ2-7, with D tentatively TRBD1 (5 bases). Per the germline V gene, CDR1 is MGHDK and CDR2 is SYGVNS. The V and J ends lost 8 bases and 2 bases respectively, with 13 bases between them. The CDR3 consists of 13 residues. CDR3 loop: CASLITGTYEQYF. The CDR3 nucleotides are TGTGCCAGCTTAATTACAGGAACCTACGAGCAGTACTTC.

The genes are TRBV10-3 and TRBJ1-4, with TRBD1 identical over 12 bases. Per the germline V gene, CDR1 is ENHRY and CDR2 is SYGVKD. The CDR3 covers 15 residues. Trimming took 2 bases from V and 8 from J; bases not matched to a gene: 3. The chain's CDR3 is CAISERGQGAEKLFF. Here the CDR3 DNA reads TGTGCCATCAGTGAGAGGGGACAGGGGGCGGAAAAACTGTTTTTT.

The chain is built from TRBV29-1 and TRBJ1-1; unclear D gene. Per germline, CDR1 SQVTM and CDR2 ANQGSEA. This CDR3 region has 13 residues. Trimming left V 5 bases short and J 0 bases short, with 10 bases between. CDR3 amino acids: CSVPVEMNTEAFF. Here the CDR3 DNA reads TGCAGCGTTCCAGTCGAGATGAACACTGAAGCTTTCTTT.

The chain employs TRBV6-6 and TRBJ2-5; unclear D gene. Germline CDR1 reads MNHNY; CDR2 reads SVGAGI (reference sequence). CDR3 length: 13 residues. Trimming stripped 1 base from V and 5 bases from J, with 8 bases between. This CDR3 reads CASSYYTGETQYF. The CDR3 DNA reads TGTGCCAGCAGTTACTACACCGGGGAGACCCAGTACTTC.

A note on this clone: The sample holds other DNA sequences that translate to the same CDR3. The CDR3, as DNA: TGTGCCAGTGGCGGTGGGGTCTATGGCTACACCTTC. It yields the protein CASGGGVYGYTF. This sequence joins TRBV9 and TRBJ1-2; no clear D gene. The CDR3 is 12 residues long. CDR1 SGDLS and CDR2 YYNGEE come from the germline V gene. The ends were cut back, 8 bases at V and 4 bases at J, with 12 bases in the middle.

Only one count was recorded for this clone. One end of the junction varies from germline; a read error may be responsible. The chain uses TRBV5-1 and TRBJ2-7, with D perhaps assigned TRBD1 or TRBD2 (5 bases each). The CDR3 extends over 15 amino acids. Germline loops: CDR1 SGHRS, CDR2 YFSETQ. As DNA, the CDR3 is TGCGCCAGCAGCTTGGAGGCCCCCTTGCACGAATACGGGGCCTTC. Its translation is CASSLEAPLHEYGAF.

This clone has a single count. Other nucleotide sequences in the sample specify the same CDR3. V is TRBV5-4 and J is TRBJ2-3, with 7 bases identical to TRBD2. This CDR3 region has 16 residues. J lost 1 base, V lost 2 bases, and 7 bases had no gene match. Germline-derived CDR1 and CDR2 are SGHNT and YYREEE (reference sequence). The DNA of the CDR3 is TGTGCCAGCAGCTTTCTTGTGGCGGGAGGCACAGATACGCAGTATTTT. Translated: CASSFLVAGGTDTQYF.

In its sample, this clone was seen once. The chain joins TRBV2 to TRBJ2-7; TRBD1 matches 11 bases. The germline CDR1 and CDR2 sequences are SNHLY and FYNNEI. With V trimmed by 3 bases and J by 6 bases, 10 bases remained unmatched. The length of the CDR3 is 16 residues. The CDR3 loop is CASSESSGQGVPEQYF. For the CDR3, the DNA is TGTGCCAGCAGTGAGTCTTCGGGACAGGGGGTTCCCGAGCAGTACTTC.

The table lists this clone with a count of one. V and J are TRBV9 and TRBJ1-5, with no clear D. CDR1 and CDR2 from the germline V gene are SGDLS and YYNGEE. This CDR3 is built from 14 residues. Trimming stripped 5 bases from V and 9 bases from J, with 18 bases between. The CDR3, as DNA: TGTGCCAGCAGTTCCCTGAGGGATTTCGGGCCCCAGCATTTT. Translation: CASSSLRDFGPQHF.